The 16 T cell receptor beta chains listed next were all sequenced from one sample in a study of cytomegalovirus exposure and HLA in healthy donors. Primers: 60 Vbeta forward and 13 Jbeta reverse. Some clones are missing from TCRdb's copy, which holds only in-frame ones; the method was immunoSEQ multiplex PCR. The sample holds approximately 100,000 clones; about 81% are singletons and the top ten take roughly 10%. The sample taken for sequencing was PBMCs. Receptor source: a middle-aged man in good health and CMV-seronegative.

This clone came up a few times. This chain uses TRBV6-6 with TRBJ2-5, with D perhaps matching TRBD2 (5 bases). The CDR3 is made up of 15 amino acids. Trimming removed 9 bases from V and 4 bases from J, with 21 bases in between. Germline-derived CDR1 and CDR2 are MNHNY and SVGAGI (reference sequence). The CDR3 sequence is CASNAPKAGGETQYF. In nucleotides, the CDR3 is TGTGCCAGTAACGCCCCCAAGGCCGGAGGAGAGACCCAGTACTTC.

The rearrangement joins TRBV18 to TRBJ1-6, with D unclear. CDR1 and CDR2 (germline): KGHSH, LQKENI. Trimming pared 3 bases from V and 3 bases from J, leaving 9 bases between. CDR3 length equals 15 residues. The CDR3 reads CASSPLGDYNSPLHF. Written as DNA, the CDR3 is TGTGCCAGCTCACCGTTGGGAGACTATAATTCACCCCTCCACTTT.

This clone was observed a single time. The rearrangement links TRBV2 to TRBJ2-5, with TRBD2 matching 15 bases. The CDR3 runs 17 residues. The ends lost 4 bases at V and 5 bases at J; junction bases unmatched: 8. Germline CDR1 SNHLY, CDR2 FYNNEI. The CDR3 DNA sequence: TGTGCCAGCAGTGCAGGACTAGCGGGAGGGCCAGACGAGACCCAGTACTTC. Its protein is CASSAGLAGGPDETQYF.

The chain joins TRBV5-1 to TRBJ2-2; 11 positions match TRBD2. Germline values: CDR1 SGHRS, CDR2 YFSETQ. V shed 4 bases and J 0 bases; nucleotides not matched to a gene: 2. The CDR3 contains 16 residues. The CDR3 loop reads CASSPLAGANTGELFF. CDR3 in DNA: TGCGCCAGCAGCCCACTAGCGGGAGCGAACACCGGGGAGCTGTTTTTT.

Only one count was recorded for this clone. The chain recombines TRBV4-1 with TRBJ2-1; possibly TRBD1 for D (6 bases). Trimming pared 0 bases from V and 3 bases from J, leaving 12 bases between. The CDR3 is made up of 16 amino acids. Germline loops: CDR1 MGHRA, CDR2 YSYEKL. CDR3 nucleotides: TGCGCCAGCAGCCAAGATCCAGGGGCAGACTACAATGAGCAGTTCTTC. Residues: CASSQDPGADYNEQFF.

Turning to this clone: The sample carries other DNA sequences with the same CDR3. The V call is TRBV5-1, the J call TRBJ1-1, with D maybe TRBD1 (5 bases). The CDR3 runs 18 residues. V gave up 1 base and J gave up 4 bases, with 23 bases separating them. Germline values: CDR1 SGHRS, CDR2 YFSETQ. This chain's CDR3 is CASSLKGSQGYFSTEAFF. CDR3 DNA sequence: TGCGCCAGCAGCTTGAAGGGTTCTCAGGGATATTTCAGCACTGAAGCTTTCTTT. Full variable domain (outside the CDR3, taken from reference TRBV5-1 and TRBJ1-1): KAGVTQTPRYLIKTRGQQVTLSCSPISGHRSVSWYQQTPGQGLQFLFEYFSETQRNKGNFPGRFSGRQFSNSRSEMNVSTLELGDSALYLCASSLKGSQGYFSTEAFFGQGTRLTVV.

Turning to this clone: At one end the junction does not follow the germline gene, possibly because of a read error. The rearrangement links TRBV7-3 to TRBJ2-1; D perhaps matches TRBD2 (5 bases). The CDR3 sequence is 13 residues long. Germline V gives CDR1 SGHTA, CDR2 FQGTGA. The chain's CDR3 is CVSSLERYNEQFF. The CDR3 coding sequence is TGTGTCAGCAGCTTAGAGCGGTACAATGAGCAGTTCTTC.

This clone was seen a single time. This rearrangement joins TRBV7-9 to TRBJ2-7; D is possibly TRBD2 (6 bases). The CDR3 has 15 amino acids. Germline CDR1 SEHNR, CDR2 FQNEAQ (reference sequence). V lost 5 bases, J lost 4 bases, and 18 bases lay in between. Here the CDR3 reads CASSPGRRAPYEQYF. CDR3 coding DNA: TGTGCCAGCAGCCCCGGACGGAGGGCCCCTTACGAGCAGTACTTC.

The chain links TRBV19 to TRBJ2-7; 10 nucleotides align to TRBD2. CDR1 LNHDA and CDR2 SQIVND come from the germline V gene (reference sequence). The length of the CDR3 is 15 residues. The ends lost 3 bases at V and 6 bases at J; junction bases unmatched: 8. The DNA of the CDR3 is TGTGCCAGTAGTATGTGGAGCGGGAGGGGGTCCGAGCAGTACTTC. This translates into CASSMWSGRGSEQYF.

The rearrangement uses TRBV6-1 and TRBJ2-4, with D perhaps matching TRBD2 (6 bases). The germline V gene has CDR1 MNHNS and CDR2 SASEGT. This CDR3 is 13 amino acids long. With 3 bases removed from V and 6 bases from J, the gap between germline ends came to 9 bases. CDR3 DNA sequence: TGTGCCAGCAGTGAGACGGGAGCAAACATTCAGTACTTC. This translates into CASSETGANIQYF.

The chain uses TRBV12-2 and TRBJ1-3; the table's TRBD1 call for D was not verified on the DNA. TRBV12-2 is recorded as a pseudogene. The CDR3 runs 16 residues. The CDR3 DNA reads TGTGCAAGTCGCCCTCCAAGGACAGCCTCTGGAAACACCATATATTTT. Its protein product is CASRPPRTASGNTIYF.

This chain uses TRBV6-5 with TRBJ1-6, with 8 bases matching TRBD1. Germline values: CDR1 MNHEY, CDR2 SVGAGI. This CDR3 has 16 amino acids. Germline trimming cut 0 bases from V and 9 bases from J; bases unmatched to any gene: 7. CDR3 bases: TGTGCCAGCAGTTACTCGGTCGGACAGGGTATTTCACCCCTCCACTTT. Its translation is CASSYSVGQGISPLHF.

V and J are TRBV5-1 and TRBJ1-1, with D maybe TRBD1 (6 bases). Germline CDR1 SGHRS, CDR2 YFSETQ. Trimming removed 3 bases at V and 1 base at J, with 13 bases between. This CDR3 has 15 residues. Written as DNA, the CDR3 is TGCGCCAGCAGCTCCGGTGCAGGGGCGAACACTGAAGCTTTCTTT. Translating gives CASSSGAGANTEAFF.

The chain has TRBV25-1 and TRBJ2-2; 11 bases map to TRBD1. The CDR3 totals 16 residues. Germline CDR1 MGHDK, CDR2 SYGVNS. V was clipped by 1 base and J by 8 bases; unmatched bases: 6. This CDR3 is CASSEWDRGNTGELFF. For the CDR3, the DNA is TGTGCCAGCAGTGAATGGGACAGGGGGAATACGGGGGAGCTGTTTTTT.

The table lists this clone with a few counts. This rearrangement joins TRBV11-3 to TRBJ1-2; D uncertain. The CDR3 sequence is 14 residues long. The V gene's germline CDR1 is SGHNT and CDR2 YENEEA. The V and J ends lost 1 base and 2 bases respectively, with 8 bases between them. The CDR3 DNA is TGTGCCAGCAGCTTAGGCGGCCTGAACTATGGCTACACCTTC. Protein product: CASSLGGLNYGYTF.

The rearrangement links TRBV27 to TRBJ2-2, with TRBD2 matching over 7 bases. The germline V gene encodes CDR1 MNHEY and CDR2 SMNVEV (reference sequence). This CDR3 has 16 residues. J gave up 3 bases and V 3 bases, and 7 bases lay outside the gene matches. The CDR3 sequence: CASSLVASGYTGELFF. The CDR3 region has the DNA TGTGCCAGCAGTTTGGTTGCTAGCGGTTACACCGGGGAGCTGTTTTTT.